The following is a TCR beta chain sequence with its context. Some clones are missing from TCRdb's copy, which holds only in-frame ones; the method was immunoSEQ multiplex PCR. The sample contains about 84,000 clones, roughly 91% of which appear only once. These data are taken from a study of control samples from healthy donors and cancer patients. CDR1 and CDR2 (germline): SGHDT, YYEEEE. V was clipped by 4 bases and J by 7 bases, with 6 bases between them. The CDR3 covers 12 residues. The clonotype was recovered from a man between 50 and 59 years old in good health. This sequence joins TRBV5-6 and TRBJ1-6; D perhaps matches TRBD1 (5 bases). Sequencing used blood. In DNA form, the CDR3 reads TGTGCCAGCAGCCGGGGGAATTCACCCCTCCACTTT. Its protein is CASSRGNSPLHF. The complete variable domain, with remaining parts taken from reference TRBV5-6 and TRBJ1-6, reads DAGVTQSPTHLIKTRGQQVTLRCSPKSGHDTVSWYQQALGQGPQFIFQYYEEEERQRGNFPDRFSGHQFPNYSSELNVNALLLGDSALYLCASSRGNSPLHFGNGTRLTVT.